This entry lists 9 T cell receptor beta chains sequenced from one sample in a study of blood T cell repertoires in COVID-19. The protocol was immunoSEQ multiplex PCR, while the TCRdb copy is restricted to in-frame clones and leaves out a portion. The repertoire includes some 97,000 clones, around four fifths of them detected once, and roughly a third sits in the top ten. Specimen: peripheral blood. The receptors were gathered from a man between 65 and 85 years old with active or convalescent COVID-19.

This chain joins TRBV21-1 and TRBJ1-2; TRBD1 is the table's D call and was not checked against the DNA. TRBV21-1 is a documented pseudogene. The CDR3 runs to 12 residues. The CDR3 region is CASSKLWGGYTF. The CDR3, as DNA: TGTGCCAGCAGCAAATTGTGGGGCGGCTACACCTTC.

The V gene is TRBV5-6, the J gene TRBJ2-3; possible D gene TRBD2, 6 bases. V lost 2 bases and J lost 2, with 12 bases in between. The CDR3 covers 15 residues. Germline CDR1 and CDR2: SGHDT and YYEEEE. The CDR3 loop is CASSLKRGNTDTQYF. The CDR3 DNA is TGTGCCAGCAGCTTAAAACGGGGGAACACAGATACGCAGTATTTT.

Ten or more counts support this clone. The CDR3 loop reads CASSLDRGVTEAFF. The CDR3, as DNA: TGTGCCAGCAGCTTAGACAGGGGAGTCACTGAAGCTTTCTTT. This chain joins TRBV7-9 and TRBJ1-1; 7 bases agree with TRBD1. CDR1 SEHNR and CDR2 FQNEAQ come from the germline V gene (reference sequence). With V trimmed by 1 base and J by 4 bases, 3 bases remained unmatched. This CDR3 is 14 amino acids long.

This chain links TRBV7-9 with TRBJ2-2, with D unclear. In germline, CDR1 is SEHNR, CDR2 FQNEAQ (reference sequence). Trimming left V 0 bases short and J 7 bases short, with 6 bases between. This CDR3 is 13 amino acids long. In nucleotides, the CDR3 is TGTGCCAGCAGCTTAGCGAGTCGCGGGGAGCTGTTTTTT. Translated, it gives CASSLASRGELFF.

This rearrangement joins TRBV25-1 to TRBJ2-5; D is perhaps TRBD1 (5 bases). There are 14 residues in the CDR3. The germline V gene has CDR1 MGHDK and CDR2 SYGVNS. The V end lost 4 bases, the J end lost 0 bases, and 9 bases lay between the germline ends. The CDR3 sequence: CASSVGPYQETQYF. The CDR3 DNA follows: TGTGCCAGCAGTGTGGGGCCGTACCAAGAGACCCAGTACTTC.

This clone was observed a few times. This chain's CDR3 is CASSYSGSFYGYTF. CDR3 nucleotide sequence: TGTGCCAGCAGTTACTCAGGGAGCTTCTATGGCTACACCTTC. The genes are TRBV6-2 or TRBV6-3 and TRBJ1-2; no clear D gene. This CDR3 comprises 14 residues. V lost 0 bases and J 4 bases, leaving 9 bases between the germline ends. Germline V gives CDR1 MNHEY, CDR2 SVGEGT.

The chain carries TRBV27 and TRBJ2-1, with 13 bases lining up with TRBD2. J lost 12 bases, V lost 5 bases, and 4 bases had no gene match. CDR1 is MNHEY, CDR2 SMNVEV, per germline (reference sequence). The CDR3 sequence is 13 residues long. The DNA of the CDR3 is TGTGCCAGCAGTACCAGACTAGCGGGAGGGCAGTTCTTC. It is translated as CASSTRLAGGQFF.

This clone was detected only a few times. The gene calls are TRBV2 and TRBJ1-4, with D perhaps matching TRBD1 (5 bases). CDR3 length equals 16 residues. V was clipped by 8 bases and J by 4 bases, with 20 bases between them. The germline V gene encodes CDR1 SNHLY and CDR2 FYNNEI. The CDR3 nucleotides are TGTGCCAGCTCAGAAGGGGTCGCGAGAATTAATGAAAAACTGTTTTTT. Its translation is CASSEGVARINEKLFF.

This chain joins TRBV19 and TRBJ2-1; D gene unclear. The V and J ends lost 6 bases and 8 bases respectively, with 14 bases between them. The CDR3 is 13 amino acids. The germline CDR1 and CDR2 sequences are LNHDA and SQIVND (reference sequence). Here the CDR3 DNA reads TGTGCCAGTAGCATCGGTCAACTGGATGAGCAGTTCTTC. Translation gives CASSIGQLDEQFF.